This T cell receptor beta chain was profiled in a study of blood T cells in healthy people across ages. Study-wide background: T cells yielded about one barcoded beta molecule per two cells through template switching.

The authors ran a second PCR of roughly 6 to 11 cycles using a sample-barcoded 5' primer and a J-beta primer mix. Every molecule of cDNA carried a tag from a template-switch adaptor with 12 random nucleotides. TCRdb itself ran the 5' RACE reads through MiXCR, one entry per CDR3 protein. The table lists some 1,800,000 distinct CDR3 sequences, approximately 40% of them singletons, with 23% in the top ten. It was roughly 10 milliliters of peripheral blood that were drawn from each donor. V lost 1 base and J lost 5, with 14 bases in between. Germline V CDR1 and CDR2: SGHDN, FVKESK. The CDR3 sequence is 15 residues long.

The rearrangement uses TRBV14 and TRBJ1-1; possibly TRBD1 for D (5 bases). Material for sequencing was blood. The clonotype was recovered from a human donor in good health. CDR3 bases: TGTGCCAGCAGCCAAGTATTCGCGGGGGAAACTGAAGCTTTCTTT. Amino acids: CASSQVFAGETEAFF.